The 4 T cell receptor beta chains in this list originate from one sample, sequenced in a study of cytomegalovirus exposure and HLA in healthy donors. In the PCR, 60 Vbeta and 13 Jbeta primers were used. The repertoire was sequenced with immunoSEQ multiplex PCR; TCRdb's copy has only in-frame clones and lacks some. The repertoire holds 150,000 to 200,000 clones, roughly 81% seen once, with about 2% in the top ten. Sequenced material: PBMCs. The receptors stem from a man between 18 and 29 years old in good health and CMV-seropositive.

The chain recombines TRBV27 with TRBJ1-2, with 12 positions matching TRBD1. CDR1 and CDR2 (germline): MNHEY, SMNVEV (reference sequence). The CDR3 sequence is 21 residues long. With V trimmed by 3 bases and J by 1 base, 18 bases remained unmatched. CDR3 in DNA: TGTGCCAGCAGTTTCTCCGGGACAGGGGGCCTATCATCGCTACTTAACTATGGCTACACCTTC. Protein: CASSFSGTGGLSSLLNYGYTF.

V gene TRBV5-6 combines with J gene TRBJ2-7, with D tentatively TRBD2 (7 bases). V gave up 0 bases and J gave up 4 bases, with 17 bases separating them. Looked up from germline, CDR1 is SGHDT and CDR2 is YYEEEE. CDR3 length equals 16 residues. The CDR3 protein is CASSLAGGQPGYEQYF. CDR3 nucleotide sequence: TGTGCCAGCAGCTTGGCGGGAGGACAGCCGGGGTACGAGCAGTACTTC.

About this clone: Compared with germline, one end of the junction differs, possibly owing to a read error. The rearrangement links TRBV4-3 to TRBJ1-2, with D unclear. This CDR3 comprises 14 residues. The germline V gene encodes CDR1 LGHNA and CDR2 YSLEER. Here the CDR3 reads CASRQVGSIYGYTF. As DNA, the CDR3 is TGCGCCAGCAGGCAAGTCGGGAGTATCTATGGCTACACCTTC.

This clone came up a few times. The chain uses TRBV19 and TRBJ1-5, with 9 nucleotides matching TRBD1. Losses at the gene ends were 0 bases for V and 3 bases for J; bases not matched to a gene: 6. The CDR3 runs to 17 residues. The V gene's germline CDR1 is LNHDA and CDR2 SQIVND (reference sequence). This CDR3 is CASSIERGQGNNQPQHF. The CDR3 DNA is TGTGCCAGTAGTATAGAACGGGGACAGGGAAACAATCAGCCCCAGCATTTT.